Listed below are T cell receptor beta chains from one sample, sequenced in a study of cytomegalovirus exposure and HLA in healthy donors. Using immunoSEQ multiplex PCR, the repertoire was profiled, and TCRdb retains in-frame clones only, with some absent. The table shows approximately 160,000 clones, with about 71% occurring only once. Sequenced material: PBMCs. The receptors shown here come from a woman aged 40-49 years in good health and CMV-seropositive. Both conserved end residues are part of each CDR3. A D gene is named only where the DNA matches it firmly. Expanded clones are given a class, and other clones once, few, many or no size at all.

v_gene	d_gene	abundance	j_gene	CDR3aa	CDR3nt
TRBV6-1	TRBD1	few	TRBJ2-3	CASSERGLSVTDTQYF	TGTGCCAGCAGTGAAAGGGGGCTCTCCGTCACAGATACGCAGTATTTT
TRBV27	TRBD1	NA	TRBJ2-7	CASSPRTGGTGTYHYEQYF	TGTGCCAGCAGTCCGAGGACAGGGGGTACCGGGACTTATCACTACGAGCAGTACTTC
TRBV4-3	NA	NA	TRBJ2-7	CASSQDEAYEQYF	TGCGCCAGCAGCCAAGATGAGGCCTACGAGCAGTACTTC
TRBV27	TRBD1	NA	TRBJ2-7	CASSNTGVDSYEQYF	TGTGCCAGCAGCAATACAGGGGTGGACTCCTACGAGCAGTACTTC
TRBV6-1	TRBD1	NA	TRBJ1-1	CASSGSGTGNTEAFF	TGTGCCAGCAGTGGCTCGGGGACAGGGAACACTGAAGCTTTCTTT
TRBV15	NA	NA	TRBJ1-5	CATSRDSGALHQPQHF	TGTGCCACCAGCAGAGATTCTGGGGCCCTGCATCAGCCCCAGCATTTT
TRBV7-9	NA	NA	TRBJ1-5	CASSLGVSGDQPQHF	TGTGCCAGCAGCCTAGGGGTTTCCGGGGATCAGCCCCAGCATTTT
TRBV29-1	NA	NA	TRBJ1-1	CSVEVRGGRDTEAFF	TGCAGCGTTGAAGTGAGGGGAGGAAGGGACACTGAAGCTTTCTTT
TRBV5-1	TRBD2	NA	TRBJ2-3	CASSWGTSGDTQYF	TGCGCCAGCAGCTGGGGGACTAGCGGGGATACGCAGTATTTT
TRBV2	NA	NA	TRBJ2-7	CASSSGVGEQYF	TGTGCCAGCAGTTCCGGGGTAGGGGAGCAGTACTTC
TRBV9	TRBD1	NA	TRBJ1-2	CASSVEYARTGTRNNYGYTF	TGTGCCAGCAGCGTAGAGTATGCGCGGACAGGCACCCGAAATAACTATGGCTACACCTTC
TRBV9	NA	few	TRBJ2-1	CASSVEASSYNEQFF	TGTGCCAGCAGCGTGGAGGCGAGCTCCTACAATGAGCAGTTCTTC
TRBV7-2	TRBD1	NA	TRBJ2-7	CASSQILDRGVEQYF	TGTGCCAGCAGCCAAATCTTGGACAGGGGCGTGGAGCAGTACTTC
TRBV6-6	NA	NA	TRBJ1-1	CASSYVRETEAFF	TGTGCCAGCAGTTACGTCAGGGAAACTGAAGCTTTCTTT
TRBV27	TRBD2	NA	TRBJ2-7	CASSLTGGYEQYF	TGTGCCAGCAGTTTGACGGGGGGCTACGAGCAGTACTTC
TRBV2	TRBD2	NA	TRBJ2-3	CASLQREYSDTQYF	TGTGCCAGCTTACAGCGGGAGTATTCAGATACGCAGTATTTT
TRBV5-1	TRBD2	NA	TRBJ2-7	CASNPTSGSSVYEQYF	TGCGCCAGCAACCCCACTAGCGGGAGTTCTGTCTACGAGCAGTACTTC
TRBV19	TRBD2	NA	TRBJ2-1	CASSITLAGGYNEQFF	TGTGCCAGTAGTATCACCCTAGCGGGAGGGTACAATGAGCAGTTCTTC
TRBV2	NA	NA	TRBJ2-1	CASSDRDEQFF	TGTGCCAGCAGTGACAGGGATGAGCAGTTCTTC
TRBV6-6	NA	once	TRBJ1-1	CASSYRAGVNTEAFF	TGTGCCAGCAGTTACCGGGCGGGAGTTAACACTGAAGCTTTCTTT
TRBV7-2	NA	NA	TRBJ1-3	CASSSDRLPSGNTIYF	TGTGCCAGCAGTTCGGACAGATTACCTTCGGGAAACACCATATATTTT
TRBV27	NA	NA	TRBJ2-7	CASSSPTRGYEQYF	TGTGCCAGCAGTTCCCCGACTAGGGGCTACGAGCAGTACTTC
TRBV7-2	NA	NA	TRBJ2-6	CASSLAVLSGSYAGGANVLTF	TGTGCCAGCAGCTTAGCGGTCCTTAGCGGCTCCTATGCGGGAGGGGCCAACGTCCTGACTTTC
TRBV7-2	TRBD2	NA	TRBJ2-7	CASSLGGRAAEQYF	TGTGCCAGCAGCTTGGGCGGGAGGGCCGCAGAGCAGTACTTC
TRBV19	TRBD1	NA	TRBJ2-1	CASRRGPNEQFF	TGTGCCAGTAGAAGGGGGCCCAATGAGCAGTTCTTC
TRBV2	TRBD2	NA	TRBJ2-1	CASSESTSRLSYNEQFF	TGTGCCAGCAGTGAATCGACTAGCAGACTCTCCTACAATGAGCAGTTCTTC
TRBV7-8	NA	NA	TRBJ2-2	CASSFRVGWEITGELFF	TGTGCCAGCAGCTTTAGAGTAGGATGGGAGATCACCGGGGAGCTGTTTTTT
TRBV6-5	NA	NA	TRBJ1-4	CASSYMPSGKLFF	TGTGCCAGCAGTTATATGCCCTCCGGAAAACTGTTTTTT
TRBV5-6	NA	NA	TRBJ1-2	CASSLGQSGNYGYTF	TGTGCCAGCAGCTTAGGACAGTCGGGGAACTATGGCTACACCTTC
TRBV9	NA	NA	TRBJ1-4	CASSSSGGMSEKLFF	TGTGCCAGCAGCTCCTCCGGGGGGATGAGTGAAAAACTGTTTTTT
TRBV18	NA	NA	TRBJ2-3	CASSPIGSGQDSITQYF	TGTGCCAGCTCACCAATCGGATCCGGACAAGACTCCATTACGCAGTATTTT
TRBV5-4	NA	NA	TRBJ2-5	CASSPGTGGQETQYF	TGTGCCAGCAGCCCCGGAACAGGTGGGCAAGAGACCCAGTACTTC
TRBV4-3	TRBD2	few	TRBJ2-2	CASSPNSGDTGELFF	TGCGCCAGCAGCCCTAATAGCGGGGATACCGGGGAGCTGTTTTTT
TRBV4-3	NA	NA	TRBJ1-1	CASSQDVGLMNTEAFF	TGCGCCAGCAGCCAAGATGTCGGACTCATGAACACTGAAGCTTTCTTT
TRBV9	NA	NA	TRBJ2-1	CASSVVGTYSYNEQFF	TGTGCCAGCAGCGTAGTTGGGACATATAGCTACAATGAGCAGTTCTTC
TRBV2	NA	NA	TRBJ1-3	CASSVQISGNTIYF	TGTGCCAGCAGTGTACAGATCTCTGGAAACACCATATATTTT
TRBV7-2	TRBD1	NA	TRBJ2-5	CASSSQTGTGQETQYF	TGTGCCAGCAGCTCACAAACCGGGACAGGTCAAGAGACCCAGTACTTC
TRBV6-6	NA	NA	TRBJ1-1	CASSPTVAPNTEAFF	TGTGCCAGCAGCCCTACCGTTGCACCGAACACTGAAGCTTTCTTT
TRBV9	NA	once	TRBJ2-3	CASSRGTADTQYF	TGTGCCAGCAGCAGAGGAACGGCAGATACGCAGTATTTT
TRBV6-6	TRBD1	NA	TRBJ2-2	CASRPTGGNGELFF	TGTGCCAGCCGCCCTACAGGGGGCAACGGGGAGCTGTTTTTT
TRBV5-4	TRBD2	NA	TRBJ2-3	CASSFLAGGEQYF	TGTGCCAGCAGCTTCCTAGCGGGAGGGGAGCAGTATTTT
TRBV2	NA	NA	TRBJ1-1	CASSEEESTEAFF	TGTGCCAGCAGTGAAGAGGAGTCCACTGAAGCTTTCTTT
TRBV5-6	NA	NA	TRBJ1-1	CASSGRWNTEAFF	TGTGCCAGCAGCGGCAGGTGGAACACTGAAGCTTTCTTT
TRBV7-2	NA	NA	TRBJ1-1	CASSLDFWGLDIRTEAFF	TGTGCCAGCAGCTTAGATTTCTGGGGCCTCGATATAAGGACTGAAGCTTTCTTT
TRBV4-3	NA	NA	TRBJ1-1	CASSQVAGLNTEAFF	TGCGCCAGCAGCCAAGTCGCGGGCCTTAACACTGAAGCTTTCTTT
TRBV4-3	NA	NA	TRBJ2-7	CASSQEVGGEQYF	TGCGCCAGCAGCCAAGAAGTCGGGGGCGAGCAGTACTTC
TRBV10-3	NA	NA	TRBJ1-2	CAISPTSGDLYGYTF	TGTGCCATCAGCCCGACTTCAGGGGATCTCTATGGCTACACCTTC
TRBV6-6	NA	NA	TRBJ2-5	CASSSQETQYF	TGTGCCAGCAGTTCTCAAGAGACCCAGTACTTC
TRBV27	NA	NA	TRBJ1-5	CASSSGPSWNNQPQHF	TGTGCCAGCAGCTCAGGGCCGAGTTGGAACAATCAGCCCCAGCATTTT
TRBV28	TRBD2	many	TRBJ2-7	CASSSSGTRSAYEQYF	TGTGCCAGCAGTTCCTCCGGGACTAGAAGTGCGTACGAGCAGTACTTC
TRBV29-1	NA	NA	TRBJ2-1	CSVDRGNEQFF	TGCAGCGTTGATAGGGGGAATGAGCAGTTCTTC
TRBV19	NA	once	TRBJ1-5	CASTFLEGADQPQHF	TGTGCCAGTACCTTCTTGGAAGGGGCGGACCAGCCCCAGCATTTT